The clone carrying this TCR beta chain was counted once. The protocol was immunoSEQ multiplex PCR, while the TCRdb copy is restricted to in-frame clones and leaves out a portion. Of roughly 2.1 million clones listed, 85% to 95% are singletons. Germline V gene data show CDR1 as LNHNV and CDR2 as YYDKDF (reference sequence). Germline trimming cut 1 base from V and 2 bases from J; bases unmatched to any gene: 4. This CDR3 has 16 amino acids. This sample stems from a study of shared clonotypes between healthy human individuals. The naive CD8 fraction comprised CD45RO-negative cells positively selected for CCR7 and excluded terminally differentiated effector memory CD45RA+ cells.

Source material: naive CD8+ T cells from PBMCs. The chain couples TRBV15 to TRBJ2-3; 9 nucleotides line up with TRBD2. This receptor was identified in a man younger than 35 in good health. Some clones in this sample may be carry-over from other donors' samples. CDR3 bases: TGTGCCACCAGCAGAGGGGCTAGCGGGACCACAGATACGCAGTATTTT. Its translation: CATSRGASGTTDTQYF.